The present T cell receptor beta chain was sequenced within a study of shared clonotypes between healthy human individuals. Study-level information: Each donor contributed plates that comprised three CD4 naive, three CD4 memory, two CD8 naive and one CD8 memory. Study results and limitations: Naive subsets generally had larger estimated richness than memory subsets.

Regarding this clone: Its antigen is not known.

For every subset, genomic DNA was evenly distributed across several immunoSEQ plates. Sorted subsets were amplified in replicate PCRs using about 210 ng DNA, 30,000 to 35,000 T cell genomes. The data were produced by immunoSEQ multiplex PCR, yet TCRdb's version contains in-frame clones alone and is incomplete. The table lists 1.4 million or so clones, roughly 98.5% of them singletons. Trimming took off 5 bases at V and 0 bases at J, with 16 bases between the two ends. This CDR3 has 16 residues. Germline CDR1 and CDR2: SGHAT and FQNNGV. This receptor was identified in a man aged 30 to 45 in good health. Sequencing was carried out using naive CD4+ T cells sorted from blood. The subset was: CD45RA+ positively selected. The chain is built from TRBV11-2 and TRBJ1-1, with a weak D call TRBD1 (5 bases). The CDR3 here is CASSLRGAGLNTEAFF. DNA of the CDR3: TGTGCCAGCAGCCTAAGGGGAGCAGGACTGAACACTGAAGCTTTCTTT. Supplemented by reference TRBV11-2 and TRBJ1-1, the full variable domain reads EAGVAQSPRYKIIEKRQSVAFWCNPISGHATLYWYQQILGQGPKLLIQFQNNGVVDDSQLPKDRFSAERLKGVDSTLKIQPAKLEDSAVYLCASSLRGAGLNTEAFFGQGTRLTVV.